This T cell receptor beta chain originates from a study of blood T cell repertoires in COVID-19. Overall study: Samples representing acute and convalescent COVID-19 were sourced from the United States, Italy and Spain.

Details on this clone: One end of the junction varies from germline; a read error may be responsible. Other DNA sequences within the sample encode an identical CDR3.

Produced via immunoSEQ multiplex PCR; TCRdb's table is partial and in-frame only. The sample includes about 240,000 clones, roughly 80% seen only once; the top ten take roughly 8%. The CDR3 is made up of 14 amino acids. Looked up from germline, CDR1 is MDHEN and CDR2 is SYDVKM. The source is a woman aged 80 or over with COVID-19, enrolled during active disease. J is TRBJ2-7 and V is TRBV28; 8 nucleotides agree with TRBD1. Sequenced input: peripheral blood. In nucleotides, the CDR3 is TGTGCCAGCAGTTCATCGACAGGGGTCTACGAACAGTACTTC. It yields the protein CASSSSTGVYEQYF.